The present entry profiles one T cell receptor beta chain with its context. What it binds is not known. Generated by immunoSEQ multiplex PCR, the TCRdb table keeps only in-frame clones and is missing some. Of about 62,000 clones listed, 65% to 85% are singletons. This sample was included in a study of radiotherapy plus CTLA-4 blockade in lung cancer. Study background: Disease control was present in under 35% of patients, and objective responses in roughly 17%.

Deletions cut 0 bases from V and 1 base from J, with 7 bases between. Germline V gives CDR1 LNHDA, CDR2 SQIVND (reference sequence). The CDR3 covers 14 residues. Ipilimumab-mediated CTLA-4 blockade plus focal radiation was given to patients having chemo-refractory metastatic non-small-cell lung cancer. Study-wide points: With interferon-beta, early dynamics of blood T cell clones were reported to best predict response. Expansion in blood of tumor-derived TCR clones was seen after radiotherapy plus ipilimumab.

The source is a human donor with non-small cell lung cancer who had a complete response to radiotherapy plus ipilimumab. The chain has TRBV19 and TRBJ2-7; TRBD1 is a possible D gene (5 bases). The specimen was peripheral blood, collected from a patient treated with radiotherapy plus ipilimumab. CDR3 sequence: CASSIEGLSYEQYF. The CDR3 DNA sequence: TGTGCCAGTAGTATAGAGGGGCTTTCCTACGAGCAGTACTTC. Drawing the rest from reference TRBV19 and TRBJ2-7, the complete variable domain is DGGITQSPKYLFRKEGQNVTLSCEQNLNHDAMYWYRQDPGQGLRLIYYSQIVNDFQKGDIAEGYSVSREKKESFPLTVTSAQKNPTAFYLCASSIEGLSYEQYFGPGTRLTVT.